The rows below give T cell receptor beta chains drawn from one sample of a study of shared clonotypes between healthy human individuals. Libraries were prepared by immunoSEQ multiplex PCR; TCRdb keeps only in-frame clonotypes and omits some of them. Of 2 million to 2.5 million clones in the sample, 85% to 95% were seen once. The sequenced material came from naive CD4+ T cells from PBMCs. The receptors here all came from a man aged 18 to 35 in good health. Some clones in this sample may be carry-over from other donors' samples. Each CDR3 is given with its conserved first and last residue. A D gene is named only where the DNA matches it firmly. Size values are once, few and many counts, or a class for expanded clones, and some rows have none.

CDR3 length	D gene	clone size	V gene	J gene	CDR3 protein	CDR3 DNA
14	.	.	TRBV29-1	TRBJ2-2	CSAGGPQGTGELFF	TGCAGCGCAGGGGGGCCCCAGGGCACCGGGGAGCTGTTTTTT
12	TRBD1	.	TRBV6-6	TRBJ2-1	CASSPQGDEQFF	TGTGCCAGCAGTCCACAGGGGGATGAGCAGTTCTTC
13	TRBD1	few	TRBV7-9	TRBJ1-4	CASSSQGNEKLFF	TGTGCCAGCAGCTCACAGGGGAATGAAAAACTGTTTTTT
12	TRBD1	.	TRBV29-1	TRBJ2-5	CSVDTGEETQYF	TGCAGCGTTGATACAGGGGAAGAGACCCAGTACTTC
15	.	.	TRBV6-5	TRBJ1-1	CASSYSWSRGTEAFF	TGTGCCAGCAGTTACTCATGGTCAAGGGGTACTGAAGCTTTCTTT
20	.	.	TRBV6-1	TRBJ2-7	CASSEFDGGGSLASAYEQYF	TGTGCCAGCAGTGAATTCGACGGGGGCGGATCACTGGCCTCTGCCTACGAGCAGTACTTC
15	.	.	TRBV28	TRBJ1-3	CASSFDPSAGNTIYF	TGTGCCAGCAGTTTCGATCCGAGCGCTGGAAACACCATATATTTT
15	TRBD1	.	TRBV9	TRBJ2-7	CASSAGTGATYEQYF	TGTGCCAGCAGCGCGGGGACAGGTGCAACCTACGAGCAGTACTTC
17	.	.	TRBV28	TRBJ2-1	CASSGTRTAPYYNEQFF	TGTGCCAGCAGCGGGACCCGGACCGCGCCATACTACAATGAGCAGTTCTTC
15	.	.	TRBV5-1	TRBJ1-4	CASSSGVATNEKLFF	TGCGCCAGCAGCTCAGGGGTAGCAACTAATGAAAAACTGTTTTTT
15	.	.	TRBV7-9	TRBJ2-1	CASSLVSGPFDEQFF	TGTGCCAGCAGCTTAGTTTCAGGCCCCTTCGATGAGCAGTTCTTC
14	.	.	TRBV28	TRBJ2-5	CASSSSGTIETQYF	TGTGCCAGCAGTTCCTCGGGGACAATAGAGACCCAGTACTTC
18	TRBD2	once	TRBV10-3	TRBJ2-1	CAISEGLAVSLRGNEQFF	TGTGCCATCAGTGAGGGACTAGCGGTTAGCCTCAGGGGCAATGAGCAGTTCTTC
14	.	.	TRBV6-6	TRBJ1-1	CASTRGALNTEAFF	TGTGCCAGCACCCGGGGGGCCTTAAACACTGAAGCTTTCTTT
17	TRBD2	.	TRBV5-1	TRBJ2-3	CASGLGGVAGDADTQYF	TGCGCCAGCGGCCTAGGGGGAGTAGCGGGAGATGCAGATACGCAGTATTTT
14	.	.	TRBV7-3	TRBJ1-1	CASSSLGGNTEAFF	TGTGCCAGCAGCTCCCTCGGTGGTAACACTGAAGCTTTCTTT
13	.	once	TRBV4-1	TRBJ1-2	CASSQVENYGYTF	TGCGCCAGCAGCCAAGTAGAGAACTATGGCTACACCTTC
16	TRBD2	.	TRBV4-3	TRBJ2-3	CASSRTSNGEPDTQYF	TGCGCCAGCAGCCGGACTAGCAACGGGGAGCCAGATACGCAGTATTTT
17	TRBD2	.	TRBV28	TRBJ2-2	CASSRPLAGGFPGELFF	TGTGCCAGCAGTCGACCCCTAGCGGGAGGTTTCCCCGGGGAGCTGTTTTTT
15	TRBD2	.	TRBV5-1	TRBJ2-3	CASNGLAGGQDTQYF	TGCGCCAGCAACGGACTAGCGGGAGGACAAGATACGCAGTATTTT
11	TRBD1	few	TRBV30	TRBJ2-4	CAWTGENIQYF	TGTGCTTGGACAGGGGAAAACATTCAGTACTTC
17	TRBD1	.	TRBV9	TRBJ2-7	CASSPRRERTSRGEQYF	TGTGCCAGCAGCCCACGTAGAGAGAGGACGTCCAGGGGGGAGCAGTACTTC
13	TRBD1	.	TRBV11-2	TRBJ1-1	CASSFRGRVAAFF	TGTGCCAGCAGCTTCAGGGGGCGAGTGGCCGCTTTCTTT
17	TRBD1	.	TRBV5-1	TRBJ1-2	CASSLGPRQGGGDGYTF	TGCGCCAGCAGCTTAGGCCCTCGACAGGGAGGTGGTGATGGCTACACCTTC
14	.	.	TRBV6-1	TRBJ1-2	CASSYRLANYGYTF	TGTGCCAGCAGCTACAGGCTCGCTAACTATGGCTACACCTTC
14	.	.	TRBV6-1	TRBJ1-1	CASIPDSSGTEAFF	TGTGCCAGCATCCCAGACAGTTCTGGGACTGAAGCTTTCTTT
13	.	.	TRBV18	TRBJ1-2	CASSQSPGWGYTF	TGTGCCAGCTCACAGTCCCCCGGATGGGGCTACACCTTC
15	.	once	TRBV6-1	TRBJ2-5	CASLTWGARRETQYF	TGTGCCAGCCTCACTTGGGGGGCGCGGCGAGAGACCCAGTACTTC
18	TRBD1	.	TRBV7-9	TRBJ1-3	CASSPAGQAGVAGNTIYF	TGTGCCAGCAGCCCCGCAGGACAGGCCGGAGTTGCTGGAAACACCATATATTTT
18	TRBD1	.	TRBV28	TRBJ1-5	CASRMGQGDFGDNQPQHF	TGTGCCAGCAGGATGGGACAGGGGGATTTTGGAGACAATCAGCCCCAGCATTTT
16	TRBD2	.	TRBV7-3	TRBJ2-2	CASSAKLAGNTGELFF	TGTGCCAGCAGCGCGAAACTAGCGGGGAACACCGGGGAGCTGTTTTTT